The TCR beta chain under discussion was sequenced for a study of CD8 T cells in ankylosing spondylitis. TCRdb reprocessed the 5' RACE reads via MiXCR and lists one record per CDR3 protein. The sample has approximately 140,000 distinct CDR3 sequences; roughly 8.3% are singletons. CDR3 length: 12 residues. The J segment lost 8 bases and the V segment lost 5 bases, leaving 3 bases of the junction unmatched. This clonotype showed up many times. The source material was synovial fluid, either unsorted or a sorted T cell fraction (not recorded which). The source is a male donor with ankylosing spondylitis. This chain links TRBV12-3 or TRBV12-4 with TRBJ1-2; TRBD1 matches at 9 bases. CDR3 protein: CASSRTGAGYTF. The CDR3 nucleotides are TGTGCCAGCAGTCGGACAGGGGCCGGCTACACCTTC.